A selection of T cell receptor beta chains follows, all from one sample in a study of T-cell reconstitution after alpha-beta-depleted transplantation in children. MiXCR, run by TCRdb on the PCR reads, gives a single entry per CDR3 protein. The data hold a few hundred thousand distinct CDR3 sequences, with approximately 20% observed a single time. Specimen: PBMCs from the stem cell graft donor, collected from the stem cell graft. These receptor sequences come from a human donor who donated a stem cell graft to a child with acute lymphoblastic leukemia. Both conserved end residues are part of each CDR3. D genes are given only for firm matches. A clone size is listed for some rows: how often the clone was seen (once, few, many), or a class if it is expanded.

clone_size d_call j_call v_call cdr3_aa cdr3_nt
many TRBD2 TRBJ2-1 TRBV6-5 CASSYSPTSGVSYNEQFF TGTGCCAGCAGTTACTCCCCGACTAGCGGTGTTTCCTACAATGAGCAGTTCTTC
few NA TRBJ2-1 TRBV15 CATSGEVGVKRNEQFF TGTGCCACCAGCGGAGAAGTGGGAGTGAAGCGAAATGAGCAGTTCTTC
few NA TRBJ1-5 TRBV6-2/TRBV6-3 CASRRVDSSYSNQPQHF TGTGCCAGCCGACGAGTGGATTCATCATATAGCAATCAGCCCCAGCATTTT
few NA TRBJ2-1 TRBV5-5 CASSLEGDEFF TGTGCCAGCAGCTTGGAAGGGGACGAGTTCTTC
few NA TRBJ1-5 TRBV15 CATSRIDRLNQPQHF TGTGCCACCAGCAGAATCGACAGGTTGAATCAGCCCCAGCATTTT
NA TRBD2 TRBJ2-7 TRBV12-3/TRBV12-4 CASSFEGWGRASHEQYF TGTGCCAGCAGTTTCGAGGGCTGGGGGAGGGCCTCCCACGAGCAGTACTTC
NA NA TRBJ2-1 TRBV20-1 CSASGTSGQFF TGCAGTGCTAGCGGGACTTCGGGGCAGTTCTTC
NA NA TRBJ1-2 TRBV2 CASSVWDGYTF TGTGCCAGCAGTGTGTGGGATGGCTACACCTTC
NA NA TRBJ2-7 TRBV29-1 CSVEGGNSYEQYF TGCAGCGTTGAAGGCGGTAACTCCTACGAGCAGTACTTC
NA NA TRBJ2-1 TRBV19 CASSDGGRINEQFF TGTGCCAGTAGTGATGGGGGGCGCATAAATGAGCAGTTCTTC
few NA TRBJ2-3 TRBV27 CASSGGGLTDTQYF TGTGCCAGCAGTGGGGGGGGGCTCACAGATACGCAGTATTTT
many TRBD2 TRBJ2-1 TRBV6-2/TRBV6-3 CASSYFSGGYNEQFF TGTGCCAGCAGTTACTTTAGCGGGGGATACAATGAGCAGTTCTTC
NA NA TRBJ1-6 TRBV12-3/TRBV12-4 CASSSVGDNSPLHF TGTGCCAGCAGTTCGGTCGGAGATAATTCACCCCTCCACTTT
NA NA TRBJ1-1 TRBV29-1 CSVEDIGQTEAFF TGCAGCGTTGAAGATATAGGCCAGACTGAAGCTTTCTTT
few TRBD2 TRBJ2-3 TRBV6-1 CASRPSGSSTDTQYF TGTGCCAGCAGGCCTAGCGGGTCGAGCACAGATACGCAGTATTTT